What follows are 13 T cell receptor beta chains derived from one specimen sequenced in a study of T cell responses to AZD1222 COVID-19 vaccine. The data were produced by immunoSEQ multiplex PCR, yet TCRdb's version contains in-frame clones alone and is incomplete. The repertoire includes more than 150,000 clones, around 88% of them detected once, and approximately 0.5% sits in the top ten. Sequenced here: peripheral blood, sampled on day 0 of AZD1222 vaccination. These receptors were obtained from an adult in good health.

The chain links TRBV6-2 or TRBV6-3 to TRBJ2-7; 12 nucleotides match TRBD1. CDR3 length: 16 residues. From germline, CDR1 is MNHEY and CDR2 SVGEGT. V shed 6 bases and J 6 bases; nucleotides not matched to a gene: 12. The CDR3: CASSHGPGTGGAEQYF. The CDR3 nucleotides read TGTGCCAGCAGCCACGGCCCCGGGACAGGGGGCGCCGAGCAGTACTTC.

Concerning this clone itself: A junction end diverges from the germline sequence, so it may reflect a read error. The chain couples TRBV11-2 to TRBJ2-1; D uncertain. The length of the CDR3 is 15 residues. The germline V gene encodes CDR1 SGHAT and CDR2 FQNNGV. The CDR3 region has the DNA TGTGCCAGCAGCCTAGACCTGTTGGGGTACAATGAGCAGTTCTTC. This translates into CASSLDLLGYNEQFF.

This chain links TRBV11-3 with TRBJ2-7; D not resolved. Looked up from germline, CDR1 is SGHNT and CDR2 is YENEEA. Trimming removed 2 bases at V and 1 base at J, with 6 bases between. CDR3 length: 13 amino acids. The CDR3 DNA sequence: TGTGCCAGCAGCTTACGCACTTCCTACGAGCAGTACTTC. This translates into CASSLRTSYEQYF.

This chain joins TRBV10-1 and TRBJ2-1; D possibly corresponds to TRBD1 (5 bases). Between the trimmed V and J ends, which lost 0 bases and 7 bases, there was a span of 13 bases. Looked up from germline, CDR1 is WNHNN and CDR2 is SYGVQD (reference sequence). This CDR3 region has 15 residues. CDR3 protein: CASSESTVGVNEQFF. DNA for the CDR3: TGCGCCAGCAGTGAGTCGACCGTAGGGGTTAATGAGCAGTTCTTC.

J is TRBJ2-1 and V is TRBV5-1; D gene uncertain. Trimming removed 2 bases from V and 4 bases from J, with 19 bases in between. Germline V CDR1 and CDR2: SGHRS, YFSETQ. This CDR3 comprises 17 residues. In DNA form, the CDR3 reads TGCGCCAGCAGCTTTACACAAAGCCTTTATCATTACAATGAGCAGTTCTTC. This sequence encodes CASSFTQSLYHYNEQFF. Using reference TRBV5-1 and TRBJ2-1 for the parts outside the CDR3, the full variable domain is KAGVTQTPRYLIKTRGQQVTLSCSPISGHRSVSWYQQTPGQGLQFLFEYFSETQRNKGNFPGRFSGRQFSNSRSEMNVSTLELGDSALYLCASSFTQSLYHYNEQFFGPGTRLTVL.

This clone was detected only a few times. The chain carries TRBV6-2 or TRBV6-3 and TRBJ1-1, with 8 nucleotides matching TRBD1. CDR3 length: 16 residues. With V trimmed by 0 bases and J by 4 bases, 7 bases remained unmatched. The V gene's germline CDR1 is MNHEY and CDR2 SVGEGT. The CDR3 loop reads CASSYSAGGALTEAFF. Written as DNA, the CDR3 is TGTGCCAGCAGTTACTCGGCAGGGGGCGCGCTCACTGAAGCTTTCTTT.

The V and J genes are TRBV13 and TRBJ2-7, with D perhaps matching TRBD1 (6 bases). V lost 0 bases and J 6 bases, leaving 15 bases between the germline ends. The CDR3 sequence is 15 residues long. Germline CDR1 and CDR2: PRHDT and FYEKMQ (reference sequence). The CDR3 DNA reads TGTGCCAGCAGCTTAGGACTCAGGGGATCGCTCGAGCAGTACTTC. Translated, it gives CASSLGLRGSLEQYF.

The V gene is TRBV4-3, the J gene TRBJ1-2; D ambiguous. Germline V CDR1 and CDR2: LGHNA, YSLEER. The V gene lost 1 base and the J gene lost 3 bases, with 9 bases spanning the gap. The CDR3 extends over 14 amino acids. The CDR3 sequence: CASSQGRSDYGYTF. Written as DNA, the CDR3 is TGCGCCAGCAGCCAAGGTCGGAGCGACTATGGCTACACCTTC.

The chain uses TRBV19 and TRBJ2-1, with TRBD2 matching over 8 bases. The germline CDR1 and CDR2 sequences are LNHDA and SQIVND (reference sequence). The V gene end was trimmed by 3 bases and the J gene end by 6 bases; junction bases not matched to a gene: 10. The CDR3 has 16 amino acids. The CDR3 here is CASSIAQREIGNEQFF. CDR3 coding DNA: TGTGCCAGTAGTATCGCCCAGCGGGAGATAGGCAATGAGCAGTTCTTC.

J is TRBJ1-3 and V is TRBV18, with no clear D. V was cut by 1 base and J by 1 base, with 14 bases left in between. This CDR3 spans 17 amino acids. Germline assignment: CDR1 KGHSH and CDR2 LQKENI. This chain's CDR3 is CASSPQEFPSSGNTIYF. For the CDR3, the DNA is TGTGCCAGCTCACCACAAGAATTCCCCAGTTCTGGAAACACCATATATTTT. The whole variable domain, filled in from reference TRBV18 and TRBJ1-3, reads NAGVMQNPRHLVRRRGQEARLRCSPMKGHSHVYWYRQLPEEGLKFMVYLQKENIIDESGMPKERFSAEFPKEGPSILRIQQVVRGDSAAYFCASSPQEFPSSGNTIYFGEGSWLTVV.

A few counts support this clone. This chain links TRBV18 with TRBJ1-5, with D unclear. V lost 6 bases to trimming and J lost 0 bases, with 15 bases between them. Germline loops: CDR1 KGHSH, CDR2 LQKENI. The CDR3 totals 16 residues. The CDR3 DNA is TGTGCCAGCTCCCAAGGGCACTCCTATAGCAATCAGCCCCAGCATTTT. Protein product: CASSQGHSYSNQPQHF.

The chain combines TRBV19 with TRBJ1-2; possible D gene TRBD1, 5 bases. CDR1 and CDR2 (germline): LNHDA, SQIVND (reference sequence). Trimming took 3 bases from V and 6 from J, leaving 11 bases between them. CDR3 size: 13 residues. This CDR3 is CASSMRGQDGYTF. The DNA for the CDR3 is TGTGCCAGTAGTATGAGGGGTCAGGATGGCTACACCTTC.

The chain links TRBV11-2 to TRBJ2-5; a possible D gene is TRBD1 (5 bases). V dropped 5 bases and J dropped 5 bases, with 9 bases sitting between them. This CDR3 has 12 residues. Germline V gene data show CDR1 as SGHAT and CDR2 as FQNNGV. The CDR3 loop is CASSESGETQYF. CDR3 in DNA: TGTGCCAGCAGCGAATCAGGGGAGACCCAGTACTTC.